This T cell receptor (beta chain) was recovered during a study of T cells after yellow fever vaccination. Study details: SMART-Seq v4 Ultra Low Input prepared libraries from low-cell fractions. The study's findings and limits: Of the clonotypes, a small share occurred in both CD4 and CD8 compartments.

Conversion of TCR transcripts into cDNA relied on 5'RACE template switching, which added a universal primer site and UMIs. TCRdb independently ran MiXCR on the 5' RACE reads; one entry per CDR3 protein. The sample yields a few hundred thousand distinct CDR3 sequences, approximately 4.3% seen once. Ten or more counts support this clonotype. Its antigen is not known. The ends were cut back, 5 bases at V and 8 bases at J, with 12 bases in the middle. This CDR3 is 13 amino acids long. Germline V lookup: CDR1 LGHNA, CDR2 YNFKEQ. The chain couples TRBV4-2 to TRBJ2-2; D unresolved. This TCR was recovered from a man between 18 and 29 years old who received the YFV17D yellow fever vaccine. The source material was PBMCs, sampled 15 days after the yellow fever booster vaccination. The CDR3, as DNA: TGTGCCAGCAGCGCCCTGGTTGATGGGGAGCTGTTTTTT. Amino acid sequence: CASSALVDGELFF.